The clone carrying this T cell receptor beta chain was counted a few times. The antigen is undetermined. CD4+ cells and CD8+ cells were each obtained through positive magnetic bead selection, and their purity was assessed by flow cytometry. The source of the sample is a study of somatic mutations in cytotoxic T cells in rheumatoid arthritis. General observations from the study: Rheumatoid arthritis patients were compared with age-matched healthy controls, and their CD8+ T-cell clonality did not differ significantly. Rheumatoid arthritis patients showed CD8+ clonality increasing with age, unlike healthy controls.

This CDR3 has 11 amino acids. V was shortened by 3 bases and J by 3 bases, with 5 bases between the two germline ends. Per germline, CDR1 DFQATT and CDR2 SNEGSKA (reference sequence). Method: immunoSEQ multiplex PCR; TCRdb's copy keeps in-frame clones and lacks some. The sample includes several thousand clones, 65% to 80% of them seen just once. This chain links TRBV20-1 with TRBJ1-1, with unresolved D. Sequencing input: CD8+ T cells sorted from blood. This TCR came from a woman aged 50 to 60 in good health. CDR3 in amino acids: CSARGDTEAFF. DNA of the CDR3: TGCAGTGCTAGGGGAGACACTGAAGCTTTCTTT.